A selection of T cell receptor beta chains follows, all from one sample in a study of T-cell memory formation after mild COVID-19. TCRdb reprocessed the 5' RACE reads with MiXCR, giving one entry per CDR3 protein. The data contain around 200,000 distinct CDR3 sequences, 20% to 25% of them seen just once; the ten biggest clones take up about 21%. The sample was PBMCs or a T cell subset sorted from them (not recorded which). The receptors were sampled from an adult woman who had mild COVID-19 (a few samples of this study predate the infection). Cell type and time point are not known. CDR3s include the opening cysteine and the closing phenylalanine or tryptophan. Each record gives: D gene, V gene, J gene, clone size, CDR3 DNA, CDR3 protein. The D gene is left open where the match is weak. Clone size is stated in some rows and not others, as once, few, many or a class when expanded.

-,TRBV11-2,TRBJ2-7,-,TGTGCCAGCAGCTCCATAGAGGCTGGAATTAGTATCTACGAGCAGTACTTC,CASSSIEAGISIYEQYF
TRBD2,TRBV27,TRBJ2-1,-,TGTGCCAGCAGTTTGCTACTAGCGGCACACAATGAGCAGTTCTTC,CASSLLLAAHNEQFF
-,TRBV7-3,TRBJ2-3,-,TGTGCCAGCAGCTCGCTAGTTTCCTCGGGAAATACGCAGTATTTT,CASSSLVSSGNTQYF
-,TRBV15,TRBJ2-3,few,TGTGCCACCAGCAGAGATTATGGGGGAGGCGGAGGAGATACGCAGTATTTT,CATSRDYGGGGGDTQYF
TRBD1,TRBV20-1,TRBJ2-7,few,TGCAGTGCTAGCCCCTCGGGACAGGGGGCCCGAGAGCAGTACTTC,CSASPSGQGAREQYF
TRBD1,TRBV24-1,TRBJ2-7,few,TGTGCCACCAGTGATTCCCGACAGGGGATTCAGTACTTC,CATSDSRQGIQYF
-,TRBV27,TRBJ1-2,-,TGTGCCAGCAGTCGAACTGGAAACACCGGGACACAGATAAGTTGGACCTTC,CASSRTGNTGTQISWTF
TRBD1,TRBV4-1,TRBJ1-2,few,TGCGCCAGCAGCCACACGGGACAGATCTATGGCTACACCTTC,CASSHTGQIYGYTF
-,TRBV7-6,TRBJ2-7,few,TGTGCCAGCAGCTTAGGGGATCGGTACGAGCAGTACTTC,CASSLGDRYEQYF
TRBD1,TRBV6-2/TRBV6-3,TRBJ2-1,many,TGTGCCAGCAGGACAGGGATTGAGCAGTTCTTC,CASRTGIEQFF
TRBD2,TRBV7-9,TRBJ2-1,-,TGTGCCAGCAGCTCAGCCGGGACTAGCGGCTTCTACAATGAGCAGTTCTTC,CASSSAGTSGFYNEQFF
-,TRBV11-2,TRBJ2-7,few,TGTGCCAGCAGCCTGGACTGGGCCTACGAGCAGTACTTC,CASSLDWAYEQYF
-,TRBV6-5,TRBJ2-7,-,TGTGCCAGCAGTTACTCGGGGCCTTTCTCCTACGAGCAGTACTTC,CASSYSGPFSYEQYF
TRBD1,TRBV29-1,TRBJ1-2,few,TGCAGCGTTACAGGGGGCAGCTATGGCTACACCTTC,CSVTGGSYGYTF
TRBD1,TRBV12-3/TRBV12-4,TRBJ2-3,-,TGTGCCAGCAGTTCCCTGACAGGGAGCACAGATACGCAGTATTTT,CASSSLTGSTDTQYF
-,TRBV9,TRBJ1-1,few,TGTGCCAGCAGCGTAGCCAAAAGGACTGAAGCTTTCTTT,CASSVAKRTEAFF
-,TRBV5-4,TRBJ2-3,-,TGTGCCAGCAGCGTGGACCTTCGGCTCCCCGACACAGATACGCAGTATTTT,CASSVDLRLPDTDTQYF
TRBD2,TRBV15,TRBJ2-1,few,TGTGCCACCGCCGCGGGAGCGGGGGGGGCGGGGAATGAGCAGTTCTTC,CATAAGAGGAGNEQFF
-,TRBV5-1,TRBJ1-1,-,TGCGCCAGCAGCTTGTCGAGGGCGATGGGGAACACTGAAGCTTTCTTT,CASSLSRAMGNTEAFF
-,TRBV30,TRBJ1-6,-,TGTGCCTGGAGTGTTGATGGGGGGGCGAATTCACCCCTCCACTTT,CAWSVDGGANSPLHF
TRBD1,TRBV19,TRBJ2-1,-,TGTGCCAGTACGGGACAGGGCTGGATGATTGAGCAGTTCTTC,CASTGQGWMIEQFF
-,TRBV5-1,TRBJ2-1,-,TGCGCCAGCAGCTTGGATAGCGACTACAATGAGCAGTTCTTC,CASSLDSDYNEQFF
-,TRBV19,TRBJ1-2,few,TGTGCCAGTAGCCCAGCGGGGGACGGCTACACCTTC,CASSPAGDGYTF
-,TRBV5-5,TRBJ2-2,-,TGTGCCAGCAGCTTGAGGTTCGGCCAGACTCCGACCTCGAACACCGGGGAGCTGTTTTTT,CASSLRFGQTPTSNTGELFF
TRBD1,TRBV6-5,TRBJ1-5,-,TGTGCCAGCAGCGTACAGGGGATTCAGCCCCAGCATTTT,CASSVQGIQPQHF
-,TRBV5-6,TRBJ1-5,few,TGTGCCAGCAGCTTGTCTCGGAGTTTCTATAGCAATCAGCCCCAGCATTTT,CASSLSRSFYSNQPQHF
TRBD1,TRBV20-1,TRBJ1-1,many,TGCAGTGCTAGAGAACAGGGGGCCTTGGACACTGAAGCTTTCTTT,CSAREQGALDTEAFF
TRBD1,TRBV12-3/TRBV12-4,TRBJ2-7,few,TGTGCCAGCAGGGGACAGGGAAATCGTCGCTACGAGCAGTACTTC,CASRGQGNRRYEQYF